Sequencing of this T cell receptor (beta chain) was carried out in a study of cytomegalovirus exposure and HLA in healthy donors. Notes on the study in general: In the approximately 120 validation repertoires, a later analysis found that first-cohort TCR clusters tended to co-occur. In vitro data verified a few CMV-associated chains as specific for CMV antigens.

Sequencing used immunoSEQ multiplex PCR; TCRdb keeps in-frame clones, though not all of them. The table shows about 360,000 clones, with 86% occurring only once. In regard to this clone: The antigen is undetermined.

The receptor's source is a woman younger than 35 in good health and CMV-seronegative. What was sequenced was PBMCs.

The CDR3: CASSWRLHTGELFF. Here the CDR3 DNA reads TGTGCCAGCAGCTGGAGACTGCACACCGGGGAGCTGTTTTTT. This sequence joins TRBV27 and TRBJ2-2, with D hard to call. Deletions cut 6 bases from V and 3 bases from J, with 11 bases between. CDR3 length: 14 residues. From germline, CDR1 is MNHEY and CDR2 SMNVEV (reference sequence).